This T cell receptor (beta chain) originates from a study of CXCR3-negative and CXCR3-positive naive CD8 T cells. Preparation of TRB cDNA libraries relied on 5' RACE carrying UMI labels. TCRdb reprocessed the 5' RACE reads, keeping one entry per CDR3 protein, no DNA. The specimen's table records about 40,000 distinct CDR3 sequences. Judged by frequency, this clonotype is medium-sized. The CDR3 covers 14 residues. CDR1 is SGHAT and CDR2 is FQNNGV in the germline V gene. This sequence was found in a human donor in good health. Some clones in this sample may be carry-over from other donors' samples. The chain uses TRBV11-2 and TRBJ1-4; TCRdb's D gene call, TRBD1, goes unchecked for lack of DNA. Sequencing was carried out using memory CD8+ T cells from blood. The CDR3 reads CASSQWGGLEKLFF.